This TCR beta chain was found in a study of T cell repertoires in cytomegalovirus infection. The wider study: HLA-B-restricted CMV epitopes that are well studied were used alongside recently identified HLA-C-restricted ones. TCR beta signatures that were public indicated CMV infection and matching HLA type.

Study-level findings and limits: Cumulative public TCR beta family frequency identified CMV carriers with the relevant HLA. Predominance within the ex vivo response was attributable to HLA-C-restricted CMV-specific TCR beta clonotypes.

MiXCR was run by TCRdb on the reads, yielding one entry per CDR3 protein. The table has 150,000 or so distinct CDR3 sequences, roughly a third seen once; the top ten hold around half. With regard to this clonotype: Its antigen is unknown.

This CDR3 is 16 amino acids long. CDR1 is KGHDR and CDR2 is SFDVKD in the germline V gene. With V trimmed by 3 bases and J by 6 bases, 10 bases remained unmatched. The material sequenced was CD8+ T cells from cultured PBMCs, taken from culture after CMV antigen stimulation. This receptor was identified in a human donor in good health (CMV status not recorded). Some clones in this sample may be carry-over from other donors' samples. V is TRBV24-1 and J is TRBJ1-2; 9 bases are shared with TRBD1. The CDR3 bases are TGTGCCACCAGTGATGGGGACAGGGCCTGGGGCGATGGCTACACCTTC. Translating gives CATSDGDRAWGDGYTF.